The 31 T cell receptor beta chains reported below all come from one sample, sequenced in a study of T cells in Graves' hyperthyroidism and ophthalmopathy. Amplification yielded TCR beta CDR3 regions, with RNA transcripts as the source. An initial round of RT-PCR targeting the TCR CDR3 relied on the HTBI primer set. TCRdb re-derived calls from the multiplex PCR reads in MiXCR, one entry per CDR3 protein. There are about 560,000 distinct CDR3 sequences in the sample; 16% occur only once, and more than 15% lies in the top ten. The sample comprised blood. Receptors were obtained from a woman under 30 with Graves' hyperthyroidism.

This rearrangement joins TRBV20-1 to TRBJ2-5; D uncertain. The CDR3 is made up of 10 amino acids. Looked up from germline, CDR1 is DFQATT and CDR2 is SNEGSKA (reference sequence). Trimming took off 7 bases at V and 1 base at J, with 4 bases between the two ends. CDR3 coding DNA: TGCAGTGGCATCCAAGAGACCCAGTACTTC. Protein: CSGIQETQYF.

This clonotype was counted only a few times. The V and J genes are TRBV20-1 and TRBJ1-2; 7 bases agree with TRBD1. Germline V CDR1 and CDR2: DFQATT, SNEGSKA (reference sequence). J gave up 6 bases and V 2 bases, and 6 bases lay outside the gene matches. This CDR3 has 13 residues. In DNA form, the CDR3 reads TGCAGTGCTAGACCCGACAGGGTAGATGGCTACACCTTC. Translating gives CSARPDRVDGYTF.

The genes are TRBV4-1 and TRBJ1-2, with D uncertain. The germline V gene encodes CDR1 MGHRA and CDR2 YSYEKL. This CDR3 comprises 15 residues. The V and J ends lost 2 bases and 2 bases respectively, with 12 bases between them. CDR3 residues: CASSQPDPENYGYTF. The CDR3 nucleotides are TGCGCCAGCAGCCAACCTGACCCGGAGAACTATGGCTACACCTTC.

This clonotype was picked up many times. The chain links TRBV20-1 to TRBJ2-1, with TRBD2 as a possible D gene (7 bases). Per the germline V gene, CDR1 is DFQATT and CDR2 is SNEGSKA (reference sequence). The CDR3 has 15 residues. The V and J ends lost 7 bases and 0 bases respectively, with 16 bases between them. The CDR3 loop reads CSGEGGGSSYNEQFF. The CDR3 nucleotides read TGCAGTGGCGAGGGGGGGGGTAGCTCCTACAATGAGCAGTTCTTC.

This clonotype was counted at least ten times. The chain carries TRBV3-1 and TRBJ1-5, with a tentative D call TRBD1 (5 bases). V was shortened by 0 bases and J by 5 bases, with 11 bases between the two germline ends. Per the germline V gene, CDR1 is LGHDT and CDR2 is YNNKEL (reference sequence). The CDR3 loop spans 15 amino acids. Written as DNA, the CDR3 is TGTGCCAGCAGCCAAGATAAGAGGGGCGATCAGCCCCAGCATTTT. Its protein product is CASSQDKRGDQPQHF.

The chain employs TRBV6-6 and TRBJ2-6; D call uncertain. This CDR3 has 15 amino acids. V lost 0 bases to trimming and J lost 6 bases, with 9 bases between them. Germline values: CDR1 MNHNY, CDR2 SVGAGI (reference sequence). CDR3 in amino acids: CASSYSRRQANVLTF. The CDR3 DNA sequence: TGTGCCAGCAGTTACTCCCGCCGACAGGCCAACGTCCTGACTTTC.

This clonotype was observed a handful of times. This rearrangement joins TRBV15 to TRBJ2-3; 8 bases are shared with TRBD2. CDR1 LNHNV and CDR2 YYDKDF come from the germline V gene (reference sequence). The CDR3 runs to 15 residues. The trim removed 5 bases at V and 2 bases at J, leaving 6 bases unmatched. The CDR3 sequence is CATSGSGSHTDTQYF. The CDR3 DNA is TGTGCCACCAGCGGAAGCGGGAGTCACACAGATACGCAGTATTTT.

This rearrangement joins TRBV5-1 to TRBJ1-1, with TRBD1 matching over 9 bases. The CDR3 contains 17 residues. Trimming removed 4 bases from V and 5 bases from J; junction bases left unmatched: 15. Germline values: CDR1 SGHRS, CDR2 YFSETQ. The CDR3 here is CASSPGGGTGYRTEAFF. In nucleotides, the CDR3 is TGCGCCAGCAGCCCAGGCGGAGGGACAGGGTACCGGACTGAAGCTTTCTTT.

The chain employs TRBV20-1 and TRBJ2-5, with 11 positions matching TRBD2. With V trimmed by 3 bases and J by 1 base, 1 base remained unmatched. Germline CDR1 reads DFQATT; CDR2 reads SNEGSKA (reference sequence). This CDR3 is 14 amino acids long. CDR3 loop: CSASTSGGQETQYF. CDR3 sequence (DNA): TGCAGTGCTAGCACTAGCGGGGGCCAAGAGACCCAGTACTTC.

The J gene is TRBJ2-1, the V gene TRBV20-1, with 8 bases lining up with TRBD2. Germline V gene sequence: CDR1 DFQATT, CDR2 SNEGSKA (reference sequence). The V gene end was trimmed by 2 bases and the J gene end by 12 bases; junction bases not matched to a gene: 12. The CDR3 is 14 amino acids. CDR3 in DNA: TGCAGTGCTAGAAAGCGGGGGAGCACAGATACGCAGTTCTTC. It translates to CSARKRGSTDTQFF.

This clonotype was counted only a few times. The V and J genes are TRBV7-8 and TRBJ1-6; weak D call: TRBD1 (6 bases). The CDR3 extends over 19 amino acids. Germline V gene sequence: CDR1 SGHVS, CDR2 FQNEAQ. V was pared by 3 bases and J by 2 bases, with 20 bases between. The chain's CDR3 is CASSFGTPSYPTYNSPLHF. For the CDR3, the DNA is TGTGCCAGCAGCTTTGGGACACCGAGTTATCCTACCTATAATTCACCCCTCCACTTT. Complete variable domain (other parts from reference TRBV7-8 and TRBJ1-6): GAGVSQSPRYKVAKRGQDVALRCDPISGHVSLFWYQQALGQGPEFLTYFQNEAQLDKSGLPSDRFFAERPEGSVSTLKIQRTQQEDSAVYLCASSFGTPSYPTYNSPLHFGNGTRLTVT.

The chain employs TRBV29-1 and TRBJ2-7; 7 nucleotides match TRBD1. This CDR3 has 14 amino acids. Trimming cost V 7 bases and J 0 bases; bases outside gene matches: 9. Germline V gives CDR1 SQVTM, CDR2 ANQGSEA. The CDR3 here is CSASTGQSSYEQYF. The CDR3 coding sequence is TGCAGCGCATCGACAGGGCAGAGCTCCTACGAGCAGTACTTC.

V is TRBV28 and J is TRBJ1-2; D not certain. Trimming cost V 8 bases and J 3 bases, with 16 bases left between them. This CDR3 is 14 amino acids long. Germline-derived CDR1 and CDR2 are MDHEN and SYDVKM. The CDR3 protein is CASGLAGRDYGYTF. CDR3 nucleotide sequence: TGTGCCAGCGGTCTGGCAGGACGGGACTATGGCTACACCTTC.

In this sample, this clonotype turned up many times. The chain couples TRBV6-5 to TRBJ2-5, with D possibly matching TRBD1 (6 bases). Per germline, CDR1 MNHEY and CDR2 SVGAGI. Trimming pared 2 bases from V and 5 bases from J, leaving 12 bases between. This CDR3 contains 14 residues. The CDR3, as DNA: TGTGCCAGCAGTTACGGGGGCGGTGGGGAGACCCAGTACTTC. Its translation is CASSYGGGGETQYF.

To note about this clonotype: The junction departs from the called germline gene at one end, perhaps through a read error. The chain uses TRBV7-9 and TRBJ1-1; D unclear. This CDR3 contains 13 residues. Germline V CDR1 and CDR2: SEHNR, FQNEAQ (reference sequence). The CDR3 region has the DNA TGTGCCAGCAGCTTAAATCAGAACGCTGAAGCTTTCTTT. Amino acid sequence: CASSLNQNAEAFF.

The CDR3 spells CASSSSGGASYEQYF. The CDR3 bases are TGTGCCAGCAGCTCAAGCGGGGGGGCTTCGTACGAGCAGTACTTC. The rearrangement links TRBV7-9 to TRBJ2-7; 10 bases map to TRBD2. Germline CDR1 and CDR2: SEHNR and FQNEAQ (reference sequence). J was trimmed by 4 bases and V by 4 bases; bases with no gene match: 7. The length of the CDR3 is 15 residues.

V is TRBV20-1 and J is TRBJ1-6; TRBD1 matches at 10 bases. V gave up 6 bases and J gave up 9 bases; unmatched junction bases: 8. CDR1 and CDR2 from the germline V gene are DFQATT and SNEGSKA (reference sequence). The CDR3 spans 14 residues. CDR3 amino acids: CSARQGANSSPLHF. DNA of the CDR3: TGCAGTGCCCGACAGGGGGCAAATAGTTCACCCCTCCACTTT.

This clonotype was counted at least ten times. The chain combines TRBV7-9 with TRBJ2-5; 8 bases match TRBD1. J was trimmed by 3 bases and V by 5 bases; bases with no gene match: 5. CDR1 is SEHNR and CDR2 is FQNEAQ in the germline V gene (reference sequence). CDR3 length: 14 residues. The CDR3 coding sequence is TGTGCCAGCAGCGCGGACAGGGATAAAGAGACCCAGTACTTC. This codes for CASSADRDKETQYF.

The J gene is TRBJ2-5, the V gene TRBV28; D may be TRBD1 (5 bases). Germline V gives CDR1 MDHEN, CDR2 SYDVKM. The CDR3 has 13 residues. Trimming pared 2 bases from V and 2 bases from J, leaving 6 bases between. The CDR3 sequence: CASSLPGQETQYF. DNA of the CDR3: TGTGCCAGCAGTTTACCAGGGCAAGAGACCCAGTACTTC.

This clonotype was recorded many times. V is TRBV11-1 and J is TRBJ2-3; 10 bases agree with TRBD2. The junction had 5 bases not matched to a gene; V was cut back by 5 bases and J by 0 bases. Germline V gives CDR1 SGHAT, CDR2 FQDESV (reference sequence). This CDR3 is built from 16 residues. The CDR3: CASSPPGLASTDTQYF. The CDR3 nucleotides are TGTGCCAGCAGCCCCCCGGGACTAGCGAGCACAGATACGCAGTATTTT. Together with reference TRBV11-1 and TRBJ2-3, the CDR3 gives the full variable domain: EAEVAQSPRYKITEKSQAVAFWCDPISGHATLYWYRQILGQGPELLVQFQDESVVDDSQLPKDRFSAERLKGVDSTLKIQPAELGDSAMYLCASSPPGLASTDTQYFGPGTRLTVL.

This clonotype was seen at least ten times. This chain links TRBV3-1 with TRBJ2-5, with D possibly being TRBD2 (5 bases). The CDR3 length is 14 residues. Looked up from germline, CDR1 is LGHDT and CDR2 is YNNKEL (reference sequence). The V end was cut by 0 bases, the J end by 2 bases, with 7 bases between. DNA of the CDR3: TGTGCCAGCAGCCAAGATCTAGCTCAAGAGACCCAGTACTTC. Translating gives CASSQDLAQETQYF.

The chain is built from TRBV6-2 or TRBV6-3 and TRBJ2-2; 8 bases align to TRBD2. The V segment lost 2 bases and the J segment 7 bases; nucleotides outside the gene matches: 6. CDR3 length: 15 amino acids. Per germline, CDR1 MNHEY and CDR2 SVGEGT. The CDR3 loop reads CASSYTVGGDGELFF. In DNA, the CDR3 is TGTGCCAGCAGTTACACGGTCGGGGGGGACGGGGAGCTGTTTTTT.

The table lists this clonotype with a few counts. The V call is TRBV5-1, the J call TRBJ2-1; TRBD1 matches 12 bases. The CDR3 is 15 residues long. Germline assignment: CDR1 SGHRS and CDR2 YFSETQ. The V segment lost 0 bases and the J segment 10 bases; nucleotides outside the gene matches: 5. CDR3 sequence (DNA): TGCGCCAGCAGCTTGGGAGGGACAGGGGGCCGCGAGCAGTTCTTC. Protein: CASSLGGTGGREQFF.

This clonotype was counted between two and nine times. This rearrangement joins TRBV20-1 to TRBJ2-5; TRBD2 matches at 7 bases. Looked up from germline, CDR1 is DFQATT and CDR2 is SNEGSKA (reference sequence). The ends lost 2 bases at V and 1 base at J; junction bases unmatched: 4. The CDR3 runs 14 residues. CDR3 coding DNA: TGCAGTGCTAGAACTGGGACTACCCAAGAGACCCAGTACTTC. The encoded protein is CSARTGTTQETQYF.

This clonotype was observed many times. This rearrangement joins TRBV24-1 to TRBJ2-3, with TRBD2 identical over 8 bases. The V gene's germline CDR1 is KGHDR and CDR2 SFDVKD. The CDR3 contains 16 residues. Germline trimming cut 4 bases from V and 4 bases from J; bases unmatched to any gene: 9. CDR3 sequence: CATSEKREYSADTQYF. The CDR3 coding sequence is TGTGCCACCAGTGAAAAGCGGGAGTACTCGGCAGATACGCAGTATTTT.

This clonotype was seen a few times. The J gene is TRBJ2-1, the V gene TRBV11-2; TRBD2 matches at 7 bases. This CDR3 comprises 15 residues. Germline V gene sequence: CDR1 SGHAT, CDR2 FQNNGV. Trimming removed 3 bases from V and 7 bases from J; junction bases left unmatched: 9. The CDR3 region has the DNA TGTGCCAGCAGCTTTGAGGGAGGGCCAAGGAATGAGCAGTTCTTC. Protein product: CASSFEGGPRNEQFF.

V is TRBV2 and J is TRBJ2-1; 15 bases align to TRBD2. Looked up from germline, CDR1 is SNHLY and CDR2 is FYNNEI. The CDR3 spans 17 residues. V gave up 6 bases and J gave up 4 bases; unmatched junction bases: 7. The CDR3 nucleotides read TGTGCCAGCAGAGCAGGACTAGCGGGGGGGCTTTACAATGAGCAGTTCTTC. Its protein product is CASRAGLAGGLYNEQFF.

This clonotype appeared many times. V and J are TRBV20-1 and TRBJ1-1; D is unresolved. There are 12 residues in the CDR3. V dropped 3 bases and J dropped 1 base, with 6 bases sitting between them. Germline V CDR1 and CDR2: DFQATT, SNEGSKA (reference sequence). The CDR3 bases are TGCAGTGCTAGTGAACCGAACACTGAAGCTTTCTTT. Its protein product is CSASEPNTEAFF.

J is TRBJ2-6 and V is TRBV4-2; TRBD1 matches at 7 bases. Germline CDR1 reads LGHNA; CDR2 reads YNFKEQ. Germline trimming cut 3 bases from V and 4 bases from J; bases unmatched to any gene: 12. This CDR3 has 18 residues. The CDR3 DNA sequence: TGTGCCAGCAGCCATTTCCCGACAGGGCCTTCCGGGGCCAACGTCCTGACTTTC. Translation gives CASSHFPTGPSGANVLTF.

This clonotype has at least ten counts. V is TRBV28 and J is TRBJ2-5, with D possibly called TRBD1 or TRBD2 (5 bases each). The CDR3 totals 15 residues. Germline loops: CDR1 MDHEN, CDR2 SYDVKM. The V gene lost 3 bases and the J gene lost 2 bases, with 13 bases spanning the gap. Written as DNA, the CDR3 is TGTGCCAGCAGTTTTTGGGGGAGTGGGCAAGAGACCCAGTACTTC. It specifies CASSFWGSGQETQYF.

The genes are TRBV7-2 and TRBJ2-5, with D possibly TRBD1 on 6 matching bases. The CDR3 length is 12 residues. Per germline, CDR1 SGHTA and CDR2 FQGNSA. The germline V and J ends were trimmed by 5 bases and 5 bases, with 9 bases remaining between them. Here the CDR3 reads CASSNRAETQYF. CDR3 DNA: TGTGCCAGCAGCAACAGGGCGGAGACCCAGTACTTC. The whole variable domain, filled in from reference TRBV7-2 and TRBJ2-5, reads GAGVSQSPSNKVTEKGKDVELRCDPISGHTALYWYRQSLGQGLEFLIYFQGNSAPDKSGLPSDRFSAERTGGSVSTLTIQRTQQEDSAVYLCASSNRAETQYFGPGTRLLVL.